The rows below give T cell receptor beta chains drawn from one sample of a study of shared clonotypes between healthy human individuals. Here immunoSEQ multiplex PCR was the method, and the copy in TCRdb shows in-frame clones only, minus some. The data hold hundreds of thousands of clones, with about 91% observed a single time. Sequences were obtained from naive CD8+ T cells sorted from blood. The receptors were gathered from a young man in good health. CDR3s include the opening cysteine and the closing phenylalanine or tryptophan. D genes are given only for firm matches. Rows give clone size only sometimes, using once, few, many, or a class for an expanded clone.

cdr3_nt: TGCAGCGTTGCGGGCGGCCGGGACAGGGGGGCCTACGAGCAGTACTTC; cdr3_aa: CSVAGGRDRGAYEQYF; d_call: TRBD1; clone_size: -; j_call: TRBJ2-7; cdr3_length: 16; v_call: TRBV29-1
cdr3_nt: TGTGCCAGCAGCTTGGACGCCCCCGTGCCTCCCTACGAGCAGTACTTC; cdr3_aa: CASSLDAPVPPYEQYF; d_call: -; clone_size: -; j_call: TRBJ2-7; cdr3_length: 16; v_call: TRBV7-9
cdr3_nt: TGTGCCAGCAGCTTGGTAGGCGAGCAGTACTTC; cdr3_aa: CASSLVGEQYF; d_call: -; clone_size: -; j_call: TRBJ2-7; cdr3_length: 11; v_call: TRBV5-4
cdr3_nt: TGCGCCAGCAGCTCCGGACTAGCGGGCCCCTCCTACAATGAGCAGTTCTTC; cdr3_aa: CASSSGLAGPSYNEQFF; d_call: TRBD2; clone_size: -; j_call: TRBJ2-1; cdr3_length: 17; v_call: TRBV5-1
cdr3_nt: TGTGCCAGCAGCCGCCCGAGTGGGGGGATGGGACCCGAGCAGTACTTC; cdr3_aa: CASSRPSGGMGPEQYF; d_call: -; clone_size: -; j_call: TRBJ2-7; cdr3_length: 16; v_call: TRBV27
cdr3_nt: TGCAGCGTTGGAACTTCGTCTGAAGGCTACACCTTC; cdr3_aa: CSVGTSSEGYTF; d_call: -; clone_size: -; j_call: TRBJ1-2; cdr3_length: 12; v_call: TRBV29-1
cdr3_nt: TGTGCCAGCAGTTTGGGTGGGACAGATGGGGTTTTTGGCTACACCTTC; cdr3_aa: CASSLGGTDGVFGYTF; d_call: TRBD1; clone_size: few; j_call: TRBJ1-2; cdr3_length: 16; v_call: TRBV27
cdr3_nt: TGTGCCAGCAGCTTAGTAGGACAGGTGAACACTGAAGCTTTCTTT; cdr3_aa: CASSLVGQVNTEAFF; d_call: TRBD1; clone_size: -; j_call: TRBJ1-1; cdr3_length: 15; v_call: TRBV11-2
cdr3_nt: TGTGCCAGCAGCCCTACAGGGAATCTATGGAACACTGAAGCTTTCTTT; cdr3_aa: CASSPTGNLWNTEAFF; d_call: -; clone_size: -; j_call: TRBJ1-1; cdr3_length: 16; v_call: TRBV27
cdr3_nt: TGTGCCAGCAGCCCCCGGAATAGCGGTACCTACGAGCAGTACTTC; cdr3_aa: CASSPRNSGTYEQYF; d_call: -; clone_size: -; j_call: TRBJ2-7; cdr3_length: 15; v_call: TRBV7-9
cdr3_nt: TGTGCCAGCAGCCCGGGACTAGCGGGAGACACCGGGGAGCTGTTTTTT; cdr3_aa: CASSPGLAGDTGELFF; d_call: TRBD2; clone_size: -; j_call: TRBJ2-2; cdr3_length: 16; v_call: TRBV28
cdr3_nt: TGTGCCAGCAGCGGTAATAGCTACACTGAAGCTTTCTTT; cdr3_aa: CASSGNSYTEAFF; d_call: -; clone_size: few; j_call: TRBJ1-1; cdr3_length: 13; v_call: TRBV4-2
cdr3_nt: TGCAGCGCCCTATGGGCCCCCGACGGCACAGATACGCAGTATTTT; cdr3_aa: CSALWAPDGTDTQYF; d_call: -; clone_size: -; j_call: TRBJ2-3; cdr3_length: 15; v_call: TRBV29-1
cdr3_nt: TGTGCCAGCACGGTGAGGCCAACCTACGAGCAGTACTTC; cdr3_aa: CASTVRPTYEQYF; d_call: -; clone_size: -; j_call: TRBJ2-7; cdr3_length: 13; v_call: TRBV7-2
cdr3_nt: TGTGCCAGCAGCCCAGGGGGCTCTAACTATGGCTACACCTTC; cdr3_aa: CASSPGGSNYGYTF; d_call: TRBD1; clone_size: -; j_call: TRBJ1-2; cdr3_length: 14; v_call: TRBV7-9
cdr3_nt: TGTGCCAGCAGCCAAGGAATATACACTGATACGCAGTATTTT; cdr3_aa: CASSQGIYTDTQYF; d_call: -; clone_size: -; j_call: TRBJ2-3; cdr3_length: 14; v_call: TRBV14
cdr3_nt: TGTGCCAGCAGCTTAGTATCCCTCAATGGCTACACCTTC; cdr3_aa: CASSLVSLNGYTF; d_call: -; clone_size: -; j_call: TRBJ1-2; cdr3_length: 13; v_call: TRBV11-2
cdr3_nt: TGTGCCAGCAGCCCGGGACTAGCGGGAAACACCGGGGAGCTGTTTTTT; cdr3_aa: CASSPGLAGNTGELFF; d_call: TRBD2; clone_size: -; j_call: TRBJ2-2; cdr3_length: 16; v_call: TRBV9
cdr3_nt: TGCGCCAGCAGCCCATCTCCGGGACAGGGCGAAAAACTGTTTTTT; cdr3_aa: CASSPSPGQGEKLFF; d_call: TRBD1; clone_size: -; j_call: TRBJ1-4; cdr3_length: 15; v_call: TRBV4-1
cdr3_nt: TGTGCCAGCAGCTTAAGCGGGGAGACCCAGTACTTC; cdr3_aa: CASSLSGETQYF; d_call: -; clone_size: -; j_call: TRBJ2-5; cdr3_length: 12; v_call: TRBV5-5
cdr3_nt: TGCGCCAGCAGCCAAAACGGAGACACTGAAGCTTTCTTT; cdr3_aa: CASSQNGDTEAFF; d_call: -; clone_size: -; j_call: TRBJ1-1; cdr3_length: 13; v_call: TRBV4-3
cdr3_nt: TGCAGCGTTTCGAAGCGGGACCGTTTTACCGGGGAGCTGTTTTTT; cdr3_aa: CSVSKRDRFTGELFF; d_call: TRBD2; clone_size: -; j_call: TRBJ2-2; cdr3_length: 15; v_call: TRBV29-1
cdr3_nt: TGTGCCAGCAGTTTGCCAATGGACCGGAACTATGGCTACACCTTC; cdr3_aa: CASSLPMDRNYGYTF; d_call: -; clone_size: -; j_call: TRBJ1-2; cdr3_length: 15; v_call: TRBV27
cdr3_nt: TGTGCCAGCTCACCAGGCGGGGGCGAGAACACTGAAGCTTTCTTT; cdr3_aa: CASSPGGGENTEAFF; d_call: -; clone_size: -; j_call: TRBJ1-1; cdr3_length: 15; v_call: TRBV18